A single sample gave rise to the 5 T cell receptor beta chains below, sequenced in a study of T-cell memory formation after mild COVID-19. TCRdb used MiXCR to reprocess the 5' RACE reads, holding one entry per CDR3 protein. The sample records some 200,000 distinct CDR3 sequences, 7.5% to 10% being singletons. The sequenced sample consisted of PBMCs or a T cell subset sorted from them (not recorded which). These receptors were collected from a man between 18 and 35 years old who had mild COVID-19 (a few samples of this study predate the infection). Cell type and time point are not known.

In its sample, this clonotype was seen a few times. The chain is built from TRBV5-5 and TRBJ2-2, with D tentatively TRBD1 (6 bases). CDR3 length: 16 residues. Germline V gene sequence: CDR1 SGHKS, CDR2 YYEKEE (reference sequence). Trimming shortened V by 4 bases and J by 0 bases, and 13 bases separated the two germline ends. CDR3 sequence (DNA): TGTGCCAGCAGCCCATCGGACAGCGCGAACACCGGGGAGCTGTTTTTT. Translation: CASSPSDSANTGELFF.

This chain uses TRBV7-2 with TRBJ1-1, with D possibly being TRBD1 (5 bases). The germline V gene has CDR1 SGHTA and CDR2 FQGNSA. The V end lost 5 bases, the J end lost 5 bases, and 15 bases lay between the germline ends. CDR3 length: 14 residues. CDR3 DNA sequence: TGTGCCAGCAGCCCCCAGGGTGTAGGAACTGAAGCTTTCTTT. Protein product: CASSPQGVGTEAFF.

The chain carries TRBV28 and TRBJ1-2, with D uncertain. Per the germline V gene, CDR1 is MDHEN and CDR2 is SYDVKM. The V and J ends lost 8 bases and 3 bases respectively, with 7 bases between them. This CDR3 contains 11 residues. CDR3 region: CASGAYYGYTF. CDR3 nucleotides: TGTGCCAGCGGAGCCTACTATGGCTACACCTTC.

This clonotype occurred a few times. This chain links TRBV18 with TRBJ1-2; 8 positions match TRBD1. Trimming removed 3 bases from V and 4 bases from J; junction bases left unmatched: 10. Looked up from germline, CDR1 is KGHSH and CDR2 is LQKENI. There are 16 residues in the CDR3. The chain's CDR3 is CASSPTLGQGGYGYTF. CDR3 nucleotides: TGTGCCAGCTCACCCACCCTAGGACAGGGCGGCTATGGCTACACCTTC. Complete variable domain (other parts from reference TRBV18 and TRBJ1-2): NAGVMQNPRHLVRRRGQEARLRCSPMKGHSHVYWYRQLPEEGLKFMVYLQKENIIDESGMPKERFSAEFPKEGPSILRIQQVVRGDSAAYFCASSPTLGQGGYGYTFGSGTRLTVV.

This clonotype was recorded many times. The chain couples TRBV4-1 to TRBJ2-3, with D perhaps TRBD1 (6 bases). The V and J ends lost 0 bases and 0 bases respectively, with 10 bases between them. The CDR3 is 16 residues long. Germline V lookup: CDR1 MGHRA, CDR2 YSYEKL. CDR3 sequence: CASSQEGHPSTDTQYF. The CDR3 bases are TGCGCCAGCAGCCAAGAGGGACATCCTAGCACAGATACGCAGTATTTT.